What follows describes a single TCR beta chain. This sample was included in a study of CD8+ T cells in alopecia areata. Study information: After 6 to 18 months of tofacitinib, follow-up continued 6 months off drug.

There are 14 residues in the CDR3. Germline lookup yields CDR1 SNHLY and CDR2 FYNNEI. Trimming took 4 bases from V and 0 from J, leaving 9 bases between them. Following extraction, RNA underwent reverse transcription to cDNA, which served as the sequencing template. Clones were read by immunoSEQ multiplex PCR, and TCRdb kept only the in-frame ones, dropping some. The sample carries around 140,000 clones, roughly half recorded once. Material: CD4+ T cells sorted from blood, obtained at week 0. The V call is TRBV2, the J call TRBJ1-1; D remains ambiguous. This receptor was identified in a human donor with alopecia areata. The CDR3 sequence is CASSVTPVNTEAFF. In nucleotides, the CDR3 is TGTGCCAGCAGTGTGACCCCAGTGAACACTGAAGCTTTCTTT.